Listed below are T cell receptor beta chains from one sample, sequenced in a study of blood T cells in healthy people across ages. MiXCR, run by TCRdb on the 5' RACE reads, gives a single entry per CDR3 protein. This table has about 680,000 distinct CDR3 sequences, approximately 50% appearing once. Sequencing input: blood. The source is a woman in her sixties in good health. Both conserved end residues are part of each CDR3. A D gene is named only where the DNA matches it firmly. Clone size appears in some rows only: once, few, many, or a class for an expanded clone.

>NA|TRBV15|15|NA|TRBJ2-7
CATSRATSGSYEQYF
TGTGCCACCAGCAGAGCGACTAGTGGCTCCTACGAGCAGTACTTC
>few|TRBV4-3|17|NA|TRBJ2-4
CASSPRLRLNAKNIQYF
TGCGCCAGCAGCCCCCGGTTGCGGTTAAACGCCAAAAACATTCAGTACTTC
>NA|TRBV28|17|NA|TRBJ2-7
CASSLLSLARRAYEQYF
TGTGCCAGCAGTTTATTGTCTCTAGCCCGAAGGGCCTACGAGCAGTACTTC
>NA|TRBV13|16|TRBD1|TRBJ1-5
CASSLGRQGGEQPQHF
TGTGCCAGCAGCTTAGGACGACAGGGGGGTGAGCAGCCCCAGCATTTT
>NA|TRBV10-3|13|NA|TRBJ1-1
CATLQGLRTEAFF
TGTGCCACCTTACAGGGCTTGAGGACTGAAGCTTTCTTT
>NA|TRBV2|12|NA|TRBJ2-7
CPGGGQANEQYF
TGTCCAGGGGGGGGGCAGGCTAATGAGCAGTACTTC
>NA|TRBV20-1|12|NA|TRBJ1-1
CSASKGLTEAFF
TGCAGTGCTTCTAAGGGGCTCACTGAAGCTTTCTTT
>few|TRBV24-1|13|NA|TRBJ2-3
CATSAQGGDTQYF
TGTGCCACCAGTGCCCAGGGTGGGGATACGCAGTATTTT
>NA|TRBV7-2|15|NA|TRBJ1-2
CASSPLGPTWDGYTF
TGTGCCAGCAGCCCCCTAGGTCCCACTTGGGATGGCTACACCTTC
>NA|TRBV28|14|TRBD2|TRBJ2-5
CASNGGRAIETQYF
TGTGCCAGCAACGGCGGGAGGGCCATTGAGACCCAGTACTTC
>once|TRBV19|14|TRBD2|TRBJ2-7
CASSMSGSSYEQYF
TGTGCCAGTAGTATGAGCGGGAGTTCCTACGAGCAGTACTTC
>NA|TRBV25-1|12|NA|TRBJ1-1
CASGTARAEAFF
TGTGCCAGCGGCACCGCCCGGGCTGAAGCTTTCTTT
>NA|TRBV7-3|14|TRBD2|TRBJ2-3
CASSDGPGRDTQYF
TGTGCCAGCAGCGACGGCCCCGGGAGGGATACGCAGTATTTT
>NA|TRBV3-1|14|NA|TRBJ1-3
CASSHQGTGNTIYF
TGTGCCAGCAGCCACCAGGGGACTGGAAACACCATATATTTT
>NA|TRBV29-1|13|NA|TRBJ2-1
CSVESSSYNEQFF
TGCAGCGTAGAGTCGAGCTCCTACAATGAGCAGTTCTTC
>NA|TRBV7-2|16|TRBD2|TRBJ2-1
CASSFRLAGGPHEQFF
TGTGCCAGCAGCTTCAGACTAGCGGGAGGGCCGCATGAGCAGTTCTTC
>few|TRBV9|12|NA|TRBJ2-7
CASSGSRNEQYF
TGTGCCAGCAGCGGTTCCAGGAACGAGCAGTACTTC
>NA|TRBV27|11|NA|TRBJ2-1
CASSGITQQFF
TGTGCCAGCAGTGGAATCACTCAGCAGTTCTTC
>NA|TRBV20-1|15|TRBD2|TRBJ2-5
CSASGRLASLNEQYF
TGCAGTGCTAGCGGAAGACTAGCGAGTTTAAATGAGCAGTACTTC
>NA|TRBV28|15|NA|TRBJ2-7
CASTAPRSPSYEQYF
TGTGCCAGCACCGCGCCCAGGTCGCCCTCCTACGAGCAGTACTTC
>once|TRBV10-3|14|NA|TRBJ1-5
CAISDGQSNQPQHF
TGTGCCATCAGTGACGGACAAAGCAATCAGCCCCAGCATTTT
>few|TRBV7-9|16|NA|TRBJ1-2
CASSLDGGTTNYGYTF
TGTGCCAGCAGCTTAGACGGGGGTACAACTAACTATGGCTACACCTTC
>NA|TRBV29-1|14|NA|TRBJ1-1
CSVGARVENTEAFF
TGCAGCGTTGGGGCAAGGGTGGAGAACACTGAAGCTTTCTTT
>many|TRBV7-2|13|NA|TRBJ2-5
CASSYRAQETQYF
TGTGCCAGCAGCTACCGAGCCCAAGAGACCCAGTACTTC
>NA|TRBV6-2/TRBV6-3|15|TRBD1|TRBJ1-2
CASSSYGQDAYGYTF
TGTGCCAGCAGTTCCTATGGACAGGACGCCTATGGCTACACCTTC
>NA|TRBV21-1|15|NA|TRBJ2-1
CASSPASFEVNEQFF
TGTGCCAGCAGCCCCGCTAGCTTCGAGGTCAATGAGCAGTTCTTC
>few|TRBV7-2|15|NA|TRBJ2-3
CASSFSGLEADTQYF
TGTGCCAGCAGCTTCTCAGGGTTGGAGGCAGATACGCAGTATTTT
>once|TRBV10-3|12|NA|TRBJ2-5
CVISDRGETQYF
TGTGTCATCAGCGATAGGGGAGAGACCCAGTACTTC
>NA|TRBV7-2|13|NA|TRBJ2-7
CASSRVGLREQYF
TGTGCCAGCAGCCGTGTTGGGCTGAGGGAGCAGTACTTC
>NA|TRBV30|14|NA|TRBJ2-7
CAWSHSGGWNEQYF
TGTGCCTGGAGTCATAGTGGGGGATGGAACGAGCAGTACTTC
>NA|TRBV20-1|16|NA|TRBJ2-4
CSAREESGVAKNIQYF
TGCAGTGCTAGGGAGGAGTCAGGGGTAGCCAAAAACATTCAGTACTTC
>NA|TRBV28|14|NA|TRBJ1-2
CASGETGAVYGYTF
TGTGCCAGCGGGGAGACGGGGGCTGTCTATGGCTACACCTTC
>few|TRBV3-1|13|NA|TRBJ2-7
CASSPRSVYEQYF
TGTGCCAGCAGCCCCCGCAGTGTCTACGAGCAGTACTTC
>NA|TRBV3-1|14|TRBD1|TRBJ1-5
CASSARDRAQPQHF
TGTGCCAGCAGCGCCCGGGACAGGGCGCAGCCCCAGCATTTT
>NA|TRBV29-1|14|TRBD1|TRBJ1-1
CSGVTGKMNTEAFF
TGCAGCGGGGTGACAGGGAAGATGAACACTGAAGCTTTCTTT
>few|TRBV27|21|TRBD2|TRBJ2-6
CASSYRLAEASGVSGANVLTF
TGTGCCAGCAGTTACCGACTAGCGGAAGCTTCAGGGGTTTCTGGGGCCAACGTCCTGACTTTC
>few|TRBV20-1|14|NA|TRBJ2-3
CSPHGSRYTDTQYF
TGCAGTCCCCATGGTAGTCGTTATACAGATACGCAGTATTTT
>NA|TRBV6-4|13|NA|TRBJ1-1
CASSAGKNTEAFF
TGTGCCAGCAGTGCCGGGAAGAACACTGAAGCTTTCTTT
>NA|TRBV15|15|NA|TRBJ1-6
CATSRDQGSNSPLHF
TGTGCCACCAGCAGAGATCAGGGGTCGAATTCACCCCTCCACTTT
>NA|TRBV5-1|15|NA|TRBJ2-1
CASIPLGSAYNEQFF
TGCGCCAGCATCCCCCTGGGGTCAGCTTACAATGAGCAGTTCTTC
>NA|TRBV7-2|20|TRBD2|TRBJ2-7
CASSRTILAVAAVGSYEQYF
TGTGCCAGCAGCCGGACTATACTAGCGGTTGCCGCGGTGGGGTCCTACGAGCAGTACTTC
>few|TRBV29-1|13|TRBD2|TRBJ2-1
CSETSGSNNEQFF
TGCAGCGAAACTAGCGGGAGCAACAATGAGCAGTTCTTC
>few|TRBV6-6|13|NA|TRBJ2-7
CASGIGGIYEQYF
TGTGCCAGCGGTATTGGGGGAATCTACGAGCAGTACTTC
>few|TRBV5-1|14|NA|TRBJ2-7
CASSDPQGSYEQYF
TGCGCCAGCAGTGATCCCCAGGGGAGCTACGAGCAGTACTTC
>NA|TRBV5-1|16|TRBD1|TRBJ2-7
CASSTAGTGNVYEQYF
TGCGCCAGCAGCACCGCCGGGACAGGGAACGTCTACGAGCAGTACTTC
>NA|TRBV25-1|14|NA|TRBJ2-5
CASSLEWDQETQYF
TGTGCCAGCAGCCTGGAGTGGGACCAAGAGACCCAGTACTTC
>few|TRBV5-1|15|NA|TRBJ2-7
CASSLETAGSYEQYF
TGCGCCAGCAGCTTGGAGACAGCAGGCTCCTACGAGCAGTACTTC
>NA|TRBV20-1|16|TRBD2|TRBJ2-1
CSASSPGTSQGDEQFF
TGCAGTGCTAGTAGCCCCGGGACTAGTCAGGGCGATGAGCAGTTCTTC
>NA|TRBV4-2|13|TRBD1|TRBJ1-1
CASSQEYRGEAFF
TGTGCCAGCAGCCAAGAATACAGGGGTGAAGCTTTCTTT
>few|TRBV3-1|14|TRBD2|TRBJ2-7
CASSQGLAFDEQYF
TGTGCCAGCAGCCAAGGACTAGCTTTCGACGAGCAGTACTTC
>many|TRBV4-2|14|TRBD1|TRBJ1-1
CASSQGGGTAEAFF
TGTGCCAGCAGCCAAGGCGGGGGGACAGCTGAAGCTTTCTTT
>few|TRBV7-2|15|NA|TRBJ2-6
CASSTANYGANVLTF
TGTGCCAGCAGCACTGCGAACTATGGGGCCAACGTCCTGACTTTC
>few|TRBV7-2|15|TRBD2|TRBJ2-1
CASRGSGTSIYEQFF
TGTGCCAGCAGGGGGTCCGGGACTAGTATATATGAGCAGTTCTTC
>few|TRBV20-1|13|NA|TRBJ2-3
CSASRTRADTQYF
TGCAGTGCTTCAAGGACGCGGGCTGATACGCAGTATTTT
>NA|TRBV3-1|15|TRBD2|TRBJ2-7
CASSPGTSGTREQYF
TGTGCCAGCAGTCCCGGGACTAGCGGGACTCGCGAGCAGTACTTC
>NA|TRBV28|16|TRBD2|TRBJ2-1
CASSLVAGAGSNEQFF
TGTGCCAGCAGTTTAGTAGCGGGAGCGGGTTCCAATGAGCAGTTCTTC
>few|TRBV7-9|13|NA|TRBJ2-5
CASSLAGLETQYF
TGTGCCAGCAGCTTAGCCGGGTTAGAGACCCAGTACTTC